The T cell receptor beta chain under discussion was sequenced for a study of beta chain features in type 1 diabetes. Study-wide background: Examination spanned around 110 million sorted cells from all samples. The study's findings and limits: There were fewer insertions and more deletions at the VDJ junctions of type 1 diabetes patients. Shortening that was moderate but significant affected the TCRB CDR3s of Type 1 diabetes patients in all four CD4+ subsets.

Of the isolated RNA, all was reverse transcribed, and so the sequenced material was expressed TCRB transcripts. Repertoires were generated with immunoSEQ multiplex PCR, while TCRdb's copy carries only in-frame clones and drops some. The sample gives hundreds of thousands of clones, over 13% of which show up once; 0.04% is in the top ten. The V end lost 2 bases, the J end lost 6 bases, and 11 bases lay between the germline ends. The germline V gene encodes CDR1 SNHLY and CDR2 FYNNEI. The CDR3 is made up of 14 amino acids. Regarding this clone: As yet, its antigen is unknown.

The clonotype originates from a man aged 18 to 29 with type 1 diabetes. This chain links TRBV2 with TRBJ1-5, with a possible D match to TRBD1 (5 bases). Sequenced material: naive CD4+ T cells from blood. The CDR3: CASSEQGTGQPQHF. In DNA form, the CDR3 reads TGTGCCAGCAGTGAACAGGGCACAGGTCAGCCCCAGCATTTT.